This is a list of T cell receptor beta chains from one sample in a study of blood T cell repertoires in COVID-19. Libraries were prepared by immunoSEQ multiplex PCR; TCRdb keeps only in-frame clonotypes and omits some of them. The sample shows around 120,000 clones, about nine tenths of them seen only once. Source material: peripheral blood. The receptors here all came from a man aged 50-60 years with active COVID-19. Both conserved end residues are part of each CDR3. D genes are given only for firm matches. Clone size is not always given. Where it is, it says once, few, many or a class for expanded clones.

clone size: NA
J gene: TRBJ2-2
V gene: TRBV3-1/TRBV3-2
D gene: NA
CDR3 length: 12
CDR3 protein: CASSHRAGELFF
CDR3 DNA: TGTGCCAGCAGCCATCGGGCCGGGGAGCTGTTTTTT

clone size: NA
J gene: TRBJ2-7
V gene: TRBV11-1
D gene: NA
CDR3 length: 11
CDR3 protein: CASSFMYEQYF
CDR3 DNA: TGTGCCAGCAGCTTCATGTACGAGCAGTACTTC

clone size: NA
J gene: TRBJ1-3
V gene: TRBV6-6
D gene: TRBD1
CDR3 length: 16
CDR3 protein: CASRAGTGVSGNTIYF
CDR3 DNA: TGTGCCAGCAGGGCCGGGACAGGCGTCTCTGGAAACACCATATATTTT

clone size: NA
J gene: TRBJ1-3
V gene: TRBV5-6
D gene: NA
CDR3 length: 16
CDR3 protein: CASSLRGLGPGNTIYF
CDR3 DNA: TGTGCCAGCAGCTTAAGGGGGTTGGGCCCTGGAAACACCATATATTTT

clone size: NA
J gene: TRBJ2-7
V gene: TRBV19
D gene: NA
CDR3 length: 13
CDR3 protein: CASSIEHRAEQYF
CDR3 DNA: TGTGCCAGTAGTATAGAACACAGGGCCGAGCAGTACTTC

clone size: once
J gene: TRBJ2-7
V gene: TRBV5-1
D gene: TRBD1
CDR3 length: 17
CDR3 protein: CASSNSPPGQGAYEQYF
CDR3 DNA: TGCGCCAGCAGCAACTCACCTCCGGGACAGGGGGCATACGAGCAGTACTTC

clone size: NA
J gene: TRBJ1-1
V gene: TRBV13
D gene: NA
CDR3 length: 13
CDR3 protein: CASSLRGFTEAFF
CDR3 DNA: TGTGCCAGCAGCTTACGGGGTTTCACTGAAGCTTTCTTT

clone size: NA
J gene: TRBJ2-2
V gene: TRBV19
D gene: TRBD1
CDR3 length: 17
CDR3 protein: CASSIAARGLGTGELFF
CDR3 DNA: TGTGCCAGTAGTATAGCCGCAAGGGGGCTCGGCACCGGGGAGCTGTTTTTT

clone size: NA
J gene: TRBJ2-1
V gene: TRBV9
D gene: NA
CDR3 length: 16
CDR3 protein: CASSVVPTATNNEQFF
CDR3 DNA: TGTGCCAGCAGCGTAGTTCCGACAGCCACTAACAATGAGCAGTTCTTC

clone size: NA
J gene: TRBJ2-3
V gene: TRBV5-1
D gene: TRBD2
CDR3 length: 17
CDR3 protein: CASSLSRGGVVADTQYF
CDR3 DNA: TGCGCCAGCAGCTTATCACGGGGGGGCGTAGTGGCAGATACGCAGTATTTT

clone size: NA
J gene: TRBJ1-6
V gene: TRBV11-3
D gene: NA
CDR3 length: 15
CDR3 protein: CASSPQGVINSPLHF
CDR3 DNA: TGTGCCAGCAGCCCTCAAGGGGTCATCAACTCACCCCTCCACTTT

clone size: NA
J gene: TRBJ2-7
V gene: TRBV24-1
D gene: NA
CDR3 length: 15
CDR3 protein: CATSSRDLRAHEQYF
CDR3 DNA: TGTGCCACCAGCTCCCGGGACTTGAGAGCCCACGAGCAGTACTTC

clone size: once
J gene: TRBJ2-5
V gene: TRBV24-1
D gene: TRBD2
CDR3 length: 15
CDR3 protein: CATSEAGGGQETQYF
CDR3 DNA: TGTGCCACCAGTGAGGCCGGGGGGGGACAAGAGACCCAGTACTTC

clone size: NA
J gene: TRBJ1-2
V gene: TRBV20-1
D gene: TRBD1
CDR3 length: 14
CDR3 protein: CSASPLGTGNGYTF
CDR3 DNA: TGCAGTGCTAGTCCACTTGGGACAGGAAATGGCTACACCTTC

clone size: once
J gene: TRBJ2-3
V gene: TRBV5-6
D gene: TRBD2
CDR3 length: 16
CDR3 protein: CASSLGGSGSLGTQYF
CDR3 DNA: TGTGCCAGCAGCTTGGGTGGTAGCGGGAGTTTAGGTACGCAGTATTTT

clone size: NA
J gene: TRBJ1-6
V gene: TRBV6-1
D gene: NA
CDR3 length: 16
CDR3 protein: CASSETGESGNSPLHF
CDR3 DNA: TGTGCCAGCAGTGAAACCGGGGAGTCGGGAAATTCACCCCTCCACTTT

clone size: NA
J gene: TRBJ2-3
V gene: TRBV3-1/TRBV3-2
D gene: TRBD2
CDR3 length: 14
CDR3 protein: CASSRAGLGDTQYF
CDR3 DNA: TGTGCCAGCAGCCGAGCGGGGCTGGGAGATACGCAGTATTTT

clone size: medium-sized
J gene: TRBJ2-5
V gene: TRBV11-2
D gene: TRBD1
CDR3 length: 14
CDR3 protein: CASSTGQVQETQYF
CDR3 DNA: TGTGCCAGCAGTACGGGACAGGTGCAAGAGACCCAGTACTTC

clone size: NA
J gene: TRBJ2-1
V gene: TRBV3-1/TRBV3-2
D gene: TRBD1
CDR3 length: 13
CDR3 protein: CASETTGHNEQFF
CDR3 DNA: TGTGCCAGCGAAACGACAGGGCACAATGAGCAGTTCTTC

clone size: NA
J gene: TRBJ2-2
V gene: TRBV30
D gene: NA
CDR3 length: 15
CDR3 protein: CAWSGSGAETGELFF
CDR3 DNA: TGTGCCTGGAGTGGGTCAGGCGCCGAGACCGGGGAGCTGTTTTTT

clone size: NA
J gene: TRBJ1-5
V gene: TRBV19
D gene: TRBD1
CDR3 length: 18
CDR3 protein: CASSPLTGTGSPHQPQHF
CDR3 DNA: TGTGCCAGTAGTCCCCTTACCGGGACAGGGTCGCCCCATCAGCCCCAGCATTTT

clone size: NA
J gene: TRBJ1-4
V gene: TRBV10-3
D gene: TRBD1
CDR3 length: 13
CDR3 protein: CAIGGSGNEKLFF
CDR3 DNA: TGTGCCATAGGGGGCTCCGGTAATGAAAAACTGTTTTTT

clone size: NA
J gene: TRBJ2-1
V gene: TRBV15
D gene: NA
CDR3 length: 16
CDR3 protein: CATSKVMGPSYNEQFF
CDR3 DNA: TGTGCCACCAGCAAAGTGATGGGGCCCTCCTACAATGAGCAGTTCTTC

clone size: NA
J gene: TRBJ2-7
V gene: TRBV6-5
D gene: NA
CDR3 length: 13
CDR3 protein: CASSSLATREQYF
CDR3 DNA: TGTGCCAGCAGTTCCCTAGCGACCCGAGAGCAGTACTTC

clone size: NA
J gene: TRBJ2-2
V gene: TRBV6-5
D gene: NA
CDR3 length: 14
CDR3 protein: CASRGHPNTGELFF
CDR3 DNA: TGTGCCAGCAGGGGACACCCGAACACCGGGGAGCTGTTTTTT

clone size: NA
J gene: TRBJ2-3
V gene: TRBV14
D gene: TRBD1
CDR3 length: 15
CDR3 protein: CASSHRQGAKDTQYF
CDR3 DNA: TGTGCCAGCAGCCATCGACAGGGGGCCAAAGATACGCAGTATTTT

clone size: NA
J gene: TRBJ1-1
V gene: TRBV4-1
D gene: NA
CDR3 length: 14
CDR3 protein: CASSQEFVAGEAFF
CDR3 DNA: TGCGCCAGCAGCCAAGAATTTGTGGCGGGTGAAGCTTTCTTT

clone size: NA
J gene: TRBJ1-1
V gene: TRBV12-3/TRBV12-4
D gene: NA
CDR3 length: 13
CDR3 protein: CASRRGTNTEAFF
CDR3 DNA: TGTGCCAGCCGCCGGGGGACGAACACTGAAGCTTTCTTT

clone size: NA
J gene: TRBJ1-2
V gene: TRBV11-3
D gene: NA
CDR3 length: 12
CDR3 protein: CASSTQGAGYTF
CDR3 DNA: TGTGCCAGCAGCACGCAGGGTGCTGGCTACACCTTC

clone size: once
J gene: TRBJ1-5
V gene: TRBV7-2
D gene: TRBD1
CDR3 length: 14
CDR3 protein: CASRMTGGNQPQHF
CDR3 DNA: TGTGCCAGCAGGATGACAGGGGGCAATCAGCCCCAGCATTTT

clone size: NA
J gene: TRBJ2-3
V gene: TRBV6-5
D gene: TRBD2
CDR3 length: 15
CDR3 protein: CASSSGAGGPVTQYF
CDR3 DNA: TGTGCCAGCAGTTCCGGGGCGGGGGGGCCGGTTACGCAGTATTTT

clone size: NA
J gene: TRBJ2-3
V gene: TRBV6-5
D gene: TRBD1
CDR3 length: 15
CDR3 protein: CASRDRGRVGLTQYF
CDR3 DNA: TGTGCCAGCAGGGACAGGGGGCGCGTTGGGTTGACGCAGTATTTT

clone size: once
J gene: TRBJ1-6
V gene: TRBV19
D gene: NA
CDR3 length: 13
CDR3 protein: CASSNRKGSPLHF
CDR3 DNA: TGTGCCAGTAGTAACAGGAAGGGATCACCCCTCCACTTT

clone size: NA
J gene: TRBJ1-1
V gene: TRBV3-1/TRBV3-2
D gene: TRBD1
CDR3 length: 14
CDR3 protein: CASSRTGEVPEAFF
CDR3 DNA: TGTGCCAGCAGCAGAACAGGGGAGGTGCCTGAAGCTTTCTTT

clone size: NA
J gene: TRBJ2-5
V gene: TRBV5-6
D gene: NA
CDR3 length: 17
CDR3 protein: CASNSLGGGGAVETQYF
CDR3 DNA: TGTGCCAGCAATTCCTTAGGTGGAGGGGGGGCAGTGGAGACCCAGTACTTC

clone size: NA
J gene: TRBJ1-2
V gene: TRBV6-1
D gene: NA
CDR3 length: 17
CDR3 protein: CASSERERAASIYGYTF
CDR3 DNA: TGTGCCAGCAGTGAACGTGAGCGGGCAGCATCAATCTATGGCTACACCTTC

clone size: NA
J gene: TRBJ2-2
V gene: TRBV19
D gene: NA
CDR3 length: 13
CDR3 protein: CASSMVSPGELFF
CDR3 DNA: TGTGCCAGTAGTATGGTTAGCCCCGGGGAGCTGTTTTTT

clone size: NA
J gene: TRBJ1-2
V gene: TRBV10-3
D gene: TRBD1
CDR3 length: 14
CDR3 protein: CAISVSGGASGYTF
CDR3 DNA: TGTGCCATCAGTGTCTCAGGGGGCGCATCTGGCTACACCTTC

clone size: NA
J gene: TRBJ1-4
V gene: TRBV10-2
D gene: NA
CDR3 length: 14
CDR3 protein: CASSESRGREKLFF
CDR3 DNA: TGCGCCAGCAGTGAGTCCCGGGGAAGAGAAAAACTGTTTTTT

clone size: NA
J gene: TRBJ2-5
V gene: TRBV5-5
D gene: NA
CDR3 length: 15
CDR3 protein: CASSGQVNYQETQYF
CDR3 DNA: TGTGCCAGCAGTGGACAAGTTAACTACCAAGAGACCCAGTACTTC

clone size: once
J gene: TRBJ2-1
V gene: TRBV7-9
D gene: NA
CDR3 length: 13
CDR3 protein: CASSLAQGWEQFF
CDR3 DNA: TGTGCCAGCAGCTTAGCACAGGGATGGGAGCAGTTCTTC

clone size: NA
J gene: TRBJ2-3
V gene: TRBV2
D gene: TRBD2
CDR3 length: 18
CDR3 protein: CASFFSLAGGQLSDTQYF
CDR3 DNA: TGTGCCAGCTTTTTCAGTCTAGCGGGGGGGCAGTTGTCAGATACGCAGTATTTT

clone size: NA
J gene: TRBJ2-6
V gene: TRBV4-1
D gene: TRBD2
CDR3 length: 19
CDR3 protein: CASSLLGLAGSSGANVLTF
CDR3 DNA: TGCGCCAGCAGCCTCTTAGGACTAGCGGGATCCTCTGGGGCCAACGTCCTGACTTTC

clone size: once
J gene: TRBJ2-1
V gene: TRBV24-1
D gene: NA
CDR3 length: 13
CDR3 protein: CATSDLHSNEQFF
CDR3 DNA: TGTGCCACCAGTGATTTGCACAGCAATGAGCAGTTCTTC

clone size: NA
J gene: TRBJ2-6
V gene: TRBV9
D gene: TRBD2
CDR3 length: 18
CDR3 protein: CASSLVAGSNSGANVLTF
CDR3 DNA: TGTGCCAGCAGCTTGGTAGCGGGGTCGAATTCTGGGGCCAACGTCCTGACTTTC

clone size: NA
J gene: TRBJ2-3
V gene: TRBV6-1
D gene: TRBD2
CDR3 length: 15
CDR3 protein: CASSGGARGTDTQYF
CDR3 DNA: TGTGCCAGCAGCGGGGGGGCGAGAGGCACAGATACGCAGTATTTT

clone size: NA
J gene: TRBJ2-7
V gene: TRBV5-8
D gene: TRBD2
CDR3 length: 15
CDR3 protein: CASSLVGTSGYEQYF
CDR3 DNA: TGTGCCAGCAGCTTGGTAGGGACTAGCGGGTACGAGCAGTACTTC

clone size: once
J gene: TRBJ1-4
V gene: TRBV13
D gene: NA
CDR3 length: 14
CDR3 protein: CASSLAGALEKLFF
CDR3 DNA: TGTGCCAGCAGCTTAGCAGGGGCATTAGAAAAACTGTTTTTT

clone size: NA
J gene: TRBJ1-5
V gene: TRBV19
D gene: NA
CDR3 length: 15
CDR3 protein: CASSIVDRSNQPQHF
CDR3 DNA: TGTGCCAGTAGTATTGTGGACAGAAGCAATCAGCCCCAGCATTTT

clone size: NA
J gene: TRBJ2-5
V gene: TRBV7-6
D gene: NA
CDR3 length: 14
CDR3 protein: CASSFRDSQETQYF
CDR3 DNA: TGTGCCAGCAGCTTCCGGGACTCTCAAGAGACCCAGTACTTC

clone size: once
J gene: TRBJ2-5
V gene: TRBV18
D gene: NA
CDR3 length: 13
CDR3 protein: CASSPALAETQYF
CDR3 DNA: TGTGCCAGCTCACCGGCCCTAGCGGAGACCCAGTACTTC

clone size: NA
J gene: TRBJ2-1
V gene: TRBV4-1
D gene: NA
CDR3 length: 12
CDR3 protein: CASSQVPDEQFF
CDR3 DNA: TGCGCCAGCAGCCAAGTTCCAGATGAGCAGTTCTTC

clone size: NA
J gene: TRBJ2-1
V gene: TRBV29-1
D gene: TRBD1
CDR3 length: 15
CDR3 protein: CSVGYQGAEGNEQFF
CDR3 DNA: TGCAGCGTTGGCTACCAGGGGGCGGAGGGGAATGAGCAGTTCTTC

clone size: NA
J gene: TRBJ2-7
V gene: TRBV5-1
D gene: NA
CDR3 length: 14
CDR3 protein: CASSLLGGSYEQYF
CDR3 DNA: TGCGCCAGCAGCCTCCTGGGGGGCTCCTACGAGCAGTACTTC

clone size: NA
J gene: TRBJ2-2
V gene: TRBV18
D gene: NA
CDR3 length: 14
CDR3 protein: CASSPLDSSGELFF
CDR3 DNA: TGTGCCAGCTCACCACTGGACAGTTCCGGGGAGCTGTTTTTT

clone size: NA
J gene: TRBJ1-2
V gene: TRBV9
D gene: NA
CDR3 length: 11
CDR3 protein: CASRGVYGYTF
CDR3 DNA: TGTGCCAGCAGGGGAGTCTATGGCTACACCTTC

clone size: NA
J gene: TRBJ2-1
V gene: TRBV19
D gene: TRBD2
CDR3 length: 16
CDR3 protein: CASNPSPGLPYNEQFF
CDR3 DNA: TGTGCCAGTAACCCCTCACCGGGACTACCATACAATGAGCAGTTCTTC

clone size: NA
J gene: TRBJ1-2
V gene: TRBV7-2
D gene: TRBD1
CDR3 length: 18
CDR3 protein: CASSLVRTRTGGPLGYTF
CDR3 DNA: TGTGCCAGCAGCTTAGTTCGAACTAGGACAGGGGGCCCTTTGGGCTACACCTTC

clone size: NA
J gene: TRBJ2-5
V gene: TRBV2
D gene: NA
CDR3 length: 11
CDR3 protein: CASGGGETQYF
CDR3 DNA: TGTGCCAGTGGAGGTGGGGAGACCCAGTACTTC